This TCR beta chain was sequenced in a study of shared clonotypes between healthy human individuals. Study-wide context: The donors, a couple of women and a few men, were aged 18 to 49.

CDR3 size: 13 residues. Germline V gene lookup returns CDR1 WSHSY and CDR2 SAAADI. V was shortened by 8 bases and J by 10 bases, with 18 bases between the two germline ends. The data were produced by immunoSEQ multiplex PCR, yet TCRdb's version contains in-frame clones alone and is incomplete. The sample lists some 470,000 clones, 70% to 80% seen once, with roughly 13% in the top ten. This clone turned up a few times. Sequenced: PBMCs. The gene calls are TRBV10-2 and TRBJ2-1; D may be TRBD2 (6 bases). This TCR derives from a woman aged 40 to 55 in good health. Some clones in this sample may be carry-over from other donors' samples. Here the CDR3 DNA reads TGCGCCAGCGGAGCCCCCGACCGGGGGGAGCAGTTCTTC. It translates to CASGAPDRGEQFF.